Listed here are 32 T cell receptor beta chains from one sample, sequenced in a study of post-analysis software for immune sequencing data. The antigens these receptors bind are not known. Incorporated into the TCR beta cDNA libraries were unique molecular identifiers, which served to reduce PCR and sequencing biases. In TCRdb, the PCR reads were re-called with MiXCR into one record per CDR3 protein. This sample has roughly 580,000 distinct CDR3 sequences, with about 44% found just once. Findings and caveats of the study: Controls had lower frequencies than patients of roughly five TRBV segments, which included TRBV5-6, TRBV5-1 and TRBV20-1.

The material sequenced was blood. These receptors originate from a girl aged 5 to 17 with multiple sclerosis.

The chain uses TRBV7-9 and TRBJ2-3; 11 bases map to TRBD2. Trimming removed 5 bases from V and 5 bases from J; junction bases left unmatched: 9. The V gene's germline CDR1 is SEHNR and CDR2 FQNEAQ (reference sequence). The CDR3 extends over 16 amino acids. CDR3 sequence reads: CASSRGLAERGDTQYF. The CDR3 DNA reads TGTGCCAGCAGCCGGGGACTAGCGGAAAGGGGAGATACGCAGTATTTT.

This clonotype was seen a few times. V is TRBV29-1 and J is TRBJ1-1, with 12 bases fitting TRBD1. CDR1 SQVTM and CDR2 ANQGSEA come from the germline V gene. J gave up 6 bases and V 7 bases, and 6 bases lay outside the gene matches. CDR3 length: 13 amino acids. CDR3 bases: TGCAGCGCCGGGACAGGGGGCCGTGCTGAAGCTTTCTTT. Translation: CSAGTGGRAEAFF.

The rearrangement uses TRBV20-1 and TRBJ2-2; D is perhaps TRBD1 (5 bases). Germline values: CDR1 DFQATT, CDR2 SNEGSKA (reference sequence). CDR3 length: 14 amino acids. Trimming removed 3 bases from V and 6 bases from J, with 14 bases in between. CDR3: CSASKGMRSGELFF. The CDR3 coding sequence is TGCAGTGCTAGCAAGGGGATGAGATCCGGGGAGCTGTTTTTT.

The CDR3: CASRDAGISPLHF. The CDR3 DNA reads TGTGCCAGCAGGGACGCAGGGATTTCACCCCTCCACTTT. The J gene is TRBJ1-6, the V gene TRBV3-1; weak D call: TRBD1 (5 bases). The germline CDR1 and CDR2 sequences are LGHDT and YNNKEL (reference sequence). V lost 6 bases, J lost 9 bases, and 12 bases lay in between. This CDR3 is 13 amino acids long.

This clonotype has more than one count but fewer than ten. J is TRBJ1-6 and V is TRBV12-3 or TRBV12-4; TRBD1 is a possible D gene (6 bases). The CDR3 length is 16 residues. The V end was cut by 1 base, the J end by 7 bases, with 14 bases between. CDR3 sequence reads: CASSLEGGTPNSPLHF. The DNA for the CDR3 is TGTGCCAGCAGTTTAGAAGGCGGGACACCCAATTCACCCCTCCACTTT.

This clonotype was seen only a few times. The chain carries TRBV6-4 and TRBJ2-1; D possibly corresponds to TRBD2 (6 bases). CDR3 size: 15 residues. Germline-derived CDR1 and CDR2 are MRHNA and SNTAGT. Trimming removed 4 bases from V and 0 bases from J, with 10 bases in between. CDR3 residues: CASSATRSSYNEQFF. The CDR3 DNA reads TGTGCCAGCAGTGCGACTAGGAGCTCCTACAATGAGCAGTTCTTC.

CDR3 coding DNA: TGTGCCAGCAGTGCGGAGGGTCTAACGCTCGGAGATGGCTACACCTTC. Translating gives CASSAEGLTLGDGYTF. V is TRBV2 and J is TRBJ1-2; D remains unclear. Per the germline V gene, CDR1 is SNHLY and CDR2 is FYNNEI. The length of the CDR3 is 16 residues. V was shortened by 4 bases and J by 6 bases, with 21 bases between the two germline ends.

This clonotype was seen only a few times. The chain combines TRBV27 with TRBJ2-3; 16 bases are a match to TRBD2. The germline V gene encodes CDR1 MNHEY and CDR2 SMNVEV (reference sequence). This CDR3 has 16 residues. The junction had 5 bases not matched to a gene; V was cut back by 5 bases and J by 6 bases. CDR3 loop: CASSPGLAGGYDTQYF. CDR3 nucleotides: TGTGCCAGCAGTCCGGGACTAGCGGGGGGGTACGATACGCAGTATTTT.

The rearrangement uses TRBV19 and TRBJ1-2; D ambiguous. In germline, CDR1 is LNHDA, CDR2 SQIVND (reference sequence). The CDR3 length is 14 residues. The V end lost 5 bases, the J end lost 3 bases, and 13 bases lay between the germline ends. The CDR3 loop is CASSAQQRDYGYTF. The CDR3 DNA reads TGTGCCAGTAGTGCCCAACAGAGGGACTATGGCTACACCTTC.

This clonotype has only a few counts. The CDR3 coding sequence is TGTGCCAGCAGCTTGACGACGGGACGTCTCAACTACGAGCAGTACTTC. This translates into CASSLTTGRLNYEQYF. The chain couples TRBV5-6 to TRBJ2-7; D possibly matches TRBD1 or TRBD2 (5 bases each). Trimming removed 1 base from V and 3 bases from J, with 17 bases in between. The CDR3 spans 16 residues. Germline values: CDR1 SGHDT, CDR2 YYEEEE.

At least ten counts were recorded for this clonotype. The chain couples TRBV20-1 to TRBJ1-2; 7 bases align to TRBD1. This CDR3 is built from 14 residues. Trimming took 5 bases from V and 5 from J; bases not matched to a gene: 11. CDR1 is DFQATT, CDR2 SNEGSKA, per germline (reference sequence). This CDR3 is CSAGLLGTAYGYTF. In nucleotides, the CDR3 is TGCAGTGCTGGGTTACTGGGGACAGCATATGGCTACACCTTC.

The chain employs TRBV10-2 and TRBJ1-5; D unresolved. The ends were cut back, 3 bases at V and 6 bases at J, with 6 bases in the middle. The CDR3 is 12 residues long. Looked up from germline, CDR1 is WSHSY and CDR2 is SAAADI. The CDR3 coding sequence is TGCGCCAGCAGTGACCAGAGTCAGCCCCAGCATTTT. This sequence encodes CASSDQSQPQHF.

J is TRBJ2-7 and V is TRBV28, with TRBD2 matching over 8 bases. This CDR3 spans 15 amino acids. V shed 7 bases and J 4 bases; nucleotides not matched to a gene: 12. Looked up from germline, CDR1 is MDHEN and CDR2 is SYDVKM. CDR3 in DNA: TGTGCCAGCACCTTGGGGCGGGAGGTCATGTACGAGCAGTACTTC. Translating it yields CASTLGREVMYEQYF.

This clonotype appeared a few times. The V and J genes are TRBV9 and TRBJ2-3; 8 bases align to TRBD2. V was pared by 5 bases and J by 8 bases, with 10 bases of the junction left unmatched. Per germline, CDR1 SGDLS and CDR2 YYNGEE. The CDR3 consists of 14 residues. The CDR3, as DNA: TGTGCCAGCAGTGGGCGGGAGGACACCGGTACGCAGTATTTT. Protein: CASSGREDTGTQYF.

This chain links TRBV6-2 or TRBV6-3 with TRBJ1-2; no reliable D call. CDR1 and CDR2 from the germline V gene are MNHEY and SVGEGT. V lost 5 bases and J 8 bases, leaving 12 bases between the germline ends. The CDR3 runs to 12 residues. The CDR3 region is CASSQSSRGYTF. Written as DNA, the CDR3 is TGTGCCAGCAGTCAGTCCTCCAGGGGCTACACCTTC.

This clonotype has only a few counts. This sequence joins TRBV12-3 or TRBV12-4 and TRBJ1-6; D is unclear. The CDR3 length is 15 residues. Trimming took 2 bases from V and 0 from J, leaving 5 bases between them. The CDR3 loop reads CASSLRSSYNSPLHF. The CDR3 DNA sequence: TGTGCCAGCAGTTTACGGAGCTCCTATAATTCACCCCTCCACTTT.

The V and J genes are TRBV7-2 and TRBJ2-7; perhaps TRBD1 as D (6 bases). In germline, CDR1 is SGHTA, CDR2 FQGNSA. This CDR3 comprises 13 residues. Trimming cost V 5 bases and J 10 bases, with 18 bases left between them. The CDR3 DNA sequence: TGTGCCAGCAGCCCACCGACAGGCAGGGTTCAGTACTTC. Translated: CASSPPTGRVQYF.

This clonotype was detected a few times. This chain joins TRBV7-9 and TRBJ2-3; TRBD2 matches 7 bases. Trimming at V came to 4 bases and at J to 1 base, leaving 2 bases not matched to a gene. Germline V gives CDR1 SEHNR, CDR2 FQNEAQ (reference sequence). This CDR3 comprises 14 residues. CDR3 in DNA: TGTGCCAGCAGCTCAGCGGGACGCACAGATACGCAGTATTTT. This translates into CASSSAGRTDTQYF.

The rearrangement links TRBV5-1 to TRBJ1-6; 8 nucleotides agree with TRBD1. V lost 0 bases to trimming and J lost 10 bases; unmatched junction nucleotides: 9. CDR3 length equals 16 residues. Germline lookup yields CDR1 SGHRS and CDR2 YFSETQ. For the CDR3, the DNA is TGCGCCAGCAGCTTGGATCAACAGGGGGTAGGATCACCCCTCCACTTT. The encoded protein is CASSLDQQGVGSPLHF.

The V and J genes are TRBV5-1 and TRBJ2-3; D is undetermined. The CDR3 has 15 residues. The germline gives CDR1 SGHRS, CDR2 YFSETQ. Trimming took 4 bases from V and 4 from J, leaving 16 bases between them. The CDR3 reads CASSPGLPGPDTQYF. DNA for the CDR3: TGCGCCAGCAGCCCGGGTCTGCCGGGTCCAGATACGCAGTATTTT.

The chain uses TRBV25-1 and TRBJ2-5; 7 positions agree with TRBD1. The J segment lost 1 base and the V segment lost 9 bases, leaving 5 bases of the junction unmatched. Germline CDR1 reads MGHDK; CDR2 reads SYGVNS. The CDR3 runs to 13 residues. For the CDR3, the DNA is TGTGCCAGTACCGGGACAGTCCAAGAGACCCAGTACTTC. Protein sequence: CASTGTVQETQYF.

This sequence joins TRBV30 and TRBJ2-5; D remains ambiguous. Germline V CDR1 and CDR2: GTSNPN, SVGIG (reference sequence). The ends were cut back, 6 bases at V and 5 bases at J, with 16 bases in the middle. This CDR3 has 13 amino acids. In nucleotides, the CDR3 is TGTGCCTGTGGTCGAGACGAGGTTGAGACCCAGTACTTC. Residues: CACGRDEVETQYF.

V usage is TRBV20-1 and J usage is TRBJ2-1, with a tentative D call TRBD2 (6 bases). CDR1 DFQATT and CDR2 SNEGSKA come from the germline V gene (reference sequence). The CDR3 consists of 14 residues. The V gene lost 5 bases and the J gene lost 12 bases, with 23 bases spanning the gap. The CDR3, as DNA: TGCAGTGCTTCCTCCGGGACTCACATAACCAGGCAGTTCTTC. This codes for CSASSGTHITRQFF.

The chain has TRBV29-1 and TRBJ1-1; 7 nucleotides align to TRBD1. V lost 0 bases to trimming and J lost 7 bases; unmatched junction nucleotides: 2. Germline assignment: CDR1 SQVTM and CDR2 ANQGSEA. The CDR3 totals 12 residues. This CDR3 is CSVEEGGSEAFF. The CDR3 DNA reads TGCAGCGTTGAAGAAGGGGGCAGTGAAGCTTTCTTT.

The V call is TRBV7-2, the J call TRBJ2-7; a possible D gene is TRBD2 (5 bases). Germline CDR1 and CDR2: SGHTA and FQGNSA. The CDR3 length is 15 residues. V was clipped by 5 bases and J by 0 bases, with 14 bases between them. The CDR3 protein is CASSQGGLSSYEQYF. The CDR3 nucleotides are TGTGCCAGCAGCCAAGGCGGGCTAAGCTCCTACGAGCAGTACTTC.

Of note for this clonotype: One junction end does not reproduce the germline sequence, and a read error may be involved. V usage is TRBV11-1 and J usage is TRBJ2-1, with D tentatively TRBD1 (5 bases). The CDR3 is made up of 13 amino acids. CDR1 is SGHAT and CDR2 is FQDESV in the germline V gene (reference sequence). In nucleotides, the CDR3 is TGTGCCAGCGGCTTAGGGGACTACAATGAGCAGTTCTTC. This gives the protein CASGLGDYNEQFF.

The chain carries TRBV25-1 and TRBJ1-5, with 9 positions matching TRBD1. Trimming removed 8 bases from V and 5 bases from J; junction bases left unmatched: 7. The CDR3 totals 14 residues. Germline V lookup: CDR1 MGHDK, CDR2 SYGVNS. The CDR3 spells CASGAGTGYQPQHF. The CDR3, as DNA: TGTGCCAGCGGGGCCGGGACAGGGTATCAGCCCCAGCATTTT.

This chain links TRBV5-1 with TRBJ2-1; D possibly corresponds to TRBD1 (7 bases). V lost 4 bases, J lost 0 bases, and 11 bases lay in between. Germline values: CDR1 SGHRS, CDR2 YFSETQ. This CDR3 comprises 15 residues. CDR3 nucleotide sequence: TGCGCCAGCAGCGGGGGGACAGCCTCCTACAATGAGCAGTTCTTC. This encodes CASSGGTASYNEQFF.

The V and J genes are TRBV4-1 and TRBJ2-1; D might be TRBD1 (7 bases). The CDR3 spans 20 residues. CDR1 is MGHRA, CDR2 YSYEKL, per germline. Trimming shortened V by 0 bases and J by 0 bases, and 21 bases separated the two germline ends. The CDR3 DNA reads as TGCGCCAGCAGCCAAGATAGCATCAGGGGGGCTCTTAGCTCCTACAATGAGCAGTTCTTC. It yields the protein CASSQDSIRGALSSYNEQFF.

This clonotype was detected only a few times. This chain joins TRBV12-3 or TRBV12-4 and TRBJ1-2, with TRBD1 matching 7 bases. J was trimmed by 2 bases and V by 6 bases; bases with no gene match: 9. The CDR3 loop spans 15 amino acids. CDR3 bases: TGTGCCAGCAGATCCCGCAGGGGGAACAACTATGGCTACACCTTC. Translating it yields CASRSRRGNNYGYTF.

V is TRBV3-1 and J is TRBJ2-1, with D hard to call. The V end lost 4 bases, the J end lost 8 bases, and 9 bases lay between the germline ends. CDR1 LGHDT and CDR2 YNNKEL come from the germline V gene (reference sequence). The CDR3 consists of 12 residues. CDR3 in DNA: TGTGCCAGCAGCCGCAGAAGACATGAGCAGTTCTTC. This translates into CASSRRRHEQFF.

This clonotype was observed a few times. This rearrangement joins TRBV12-3 or TRBV12-4 to TRBJ2-1; no definite D call. Trimming took off 1 base at V and 6 bases at J, with 7 bases between the two ends. The CDR3 sequence is 13 residues long. CDR3 coding DNA: TGTGCCAGCAGTTTAGAGGGTGCCAATGAGCAGTTCTTC. Translated, it gives CASSLEGANEQFF.